A single sample is the source of the 21 T cell receptor beta chains below, sequenced in a study of blood T cell repertoires in COVID-19. Here immunoSEQ multiplex PCR was the method, and the copy in TCRdb shows in-frame clones only, minus some. The top ten clones hold less than 9% of a sample with 350,000 to 400,000 clones, about 88% of them seen once. Sequences were obtained from peripheral blood. Source of these receptors: a woman in her sixties with COVID-19, enrolled during active disease.

The CDR3: CAVGARGYGYTF. DNA for the CDR3: TGTGCCGTGGGGGCCAGAGGCTATGGCTACACCTTC. The chain employs TRBV6-5 and TRBJ1-2, with D maybe TRBD1 (6 bases). The CDR3 is made up of 12 amino acids. The germline V gene encodes CDR1 MNHEY and CDR2 SVGAGI. V was cut by 11 bases and J by 4 bases, with 14 bases left in between.

With regard to this clone: At one end the junction does not follow the germline gene, possibly because of a read error. This chain uses TRBV2 with TRBJ1-2; D is undetermined. This CDR3 is 12 amino acids long. Germline CDR1 reads SNHLY; CDR2 reads FYNNEI. The CDR3, as DNA: TGTGCCAGCAGGGAAGCACGGGGTGGCTACACCTTC. This codes for CASREARGGYTF. Supplemented by reference TRBV2 and TRBJ1-2, the full variable domain reads EPEVTQTPSHQVTQMGQEVILRCVPISNHLYFYWYRQILGQKVEFLVSFYNNEISEKSEIFDDQFSVERPDGSNFTLKIRSTKLEDSAMYFCASREARGGYTFGSGTRLTVV.

This chain uses TRBV3-1 (or the pseudogene TRBV3-2) with TRBJ2-3; TRBD1 aligns across 7 bases. V trimming: 8 bases; J trimming: 4 bases; junction bases outside the gene matches: 3. The CDR3 runs 12 residues. The germline gives CDR1 LGHDT, CDR2 YNNKEL (reference sequence). The CDR3 here is CASGQVPDTQYF. DNA of the CDR3: TGTGCCAGCGGACAGGTCCCAGATACGCAGTATTTT.

V usage is TRBV14 and J usage is TRBJ2-1, with TRBD2 matching over 7 bases. CDR1 SGHDN and CDR2 FVKESK come from the germline V gene. The CDR3 is made up of 16 amino acids. With V trimmed by 4 bases and J by 0 bases, 6 bases remained unmatched. The CDR3 is CASSPMGGSSYNEQFF. The CDR3 coding sequence is TGTGCCAGCAGCCCTATGGGAGGGAGCTCCTACAATGAGCAGTTCTTC.

The chain is built from TRBV6-5 and TRBJ2-7; D is unclear. Per germline, CDR1 MNHEY and CDR2 SVGAGI. The germline V and J ends were trimmed by 6 bases and 6 bases, with 18 bases remaining between them. The CDR3 has 14 residues. The CDR3 here is CASSPARMTSEQYF. CDR3 nucleotides: TGTGCCAGCAGCCCGGCTAGAATGACCTCCGAGCAGTACTTC.

The genes are TRBV7-9 and TRBJ2-5; 9 bases fit TRBD2. Germline values: CDR1 SEHNR, CDR2 FQNEAQ (reference sequence). The junction had 14 bases not matched to a gene; V was cut back by 3 bases and J by 6 bases. The CDR3 is made up of 17 amino acids. The CDR3: CASSFGAGGDYVQTQYF. CDR3 in DNA: TGTGCCAGCAGCTTCGGGGCGGGAGGGGACTATGTGCAGACCCAGTACTTC.

This chain links TRBV11-3 with TRBJ2-5, with unresolved D. With 1 base removed from V and 5 bases from J, the gap between germline ends came to 8 bases. The CDR3 has 13 amino acids. Germline loops: CDR1 SGHNT, CDR2 YENEEA. The CDR3 loop reads CASSLAREETQYF. CDR3 DNA sequence: TGTGCCAGCAGCTTAGCTCGAGAGGAGACCCAGTACTTC.

V is TRBV4-1 and J is TRBJ2-7, with TRBD1 identical over 9 bases. V lost 4 bases and J lost 3; bases outside the gene matches: 1. The CDR3 runs to 13 residues. Germline CDR1 reads MGHRA; CDR2 reads YSYEKL. CDR3 region: CASSRDRDYEQYF. The CDR3 DNA reads as TGCGCCAGCAGCCGGGACAGGGACTACGAGCAGTACTTC.

This clone came up once. The chain links TRBV29-1 to TRBJ2-5; 9 nucleotides align to TRBD2. This CDR3 contains 16 residues. Per germline, CDR1 SQVTM and CDR2 ANQGSEA. J was trimmed by 0 bases and V by 7 bases; bases with no gene match: 12. The CDR3 reads CSAGPGLASNQETQYF. The CDR3 nucleotides are TGCAGCGCCGGACCTGGACTAGCGAGCAACCAAGAGACCCAGTACTTC.

This clone was seen a single time. The chain combines TRBV5-6 with TRBJ2-1; 14 bases map to TRBD2. With 4 bases clipped from V and 13 bases from J, the junction kept 4 bases outside the gene matches. This CDR3 comprises 13 residues. Looked up from germline, CDR1 is SGHDT and CDR2 is YYEEEE. CDR3 in amino acids: CASSATSGGAQFF. The CDR3 DNA follows: TGTGCCAGCAGCGCGACTAGCGGGGGGGCCCAGTTCTTC.

V and J are TRBV11-1 and TRBJ2-7; D might be TRBD1 (5 bases). The germline CDR1 and CDR2 sequences are SGHAT and FQDESV (reference sequence). V was trimmed by 0 bases and J by 0 bases, leaving 12 bases between them. The CDR3 contains 16 residues. Here the CDR3 reads CASSLASTGSSYEQYF. The CDR3 DNA reads as TGTGCCAGCAGCTTAGCTAGCACAGGAAGCTCCTACGAGCAGTACTTC.

The chain carries TRBV9 and TRBJ2-2, with TRBD1 matching 7 bases. This CDR3 has 15 residues. The germline CDR1 and CDR2 sequences are SGDLS and YYNGEE. J was trimmed by 4 bases and V by 2 bases; bases with no gene match: 5. CDR3 region: CASSVQGQTTGELFF. CDR3 nucleotides: TGTGCCAGCAGCGTCCAGGGACAGACCACCGGGGAGCTGTTTTTT.

The chain has TRBV19 and TRBJ2-2; no clear D gene. V lost 1 base and J 5 bases, leaving 11 bases between the germline ends. The CDR3 sequence is 15 residues long. The germline CDR1 and CDR2 sequences are LNHDA and SQIVND (reference sequence). CDR3 sequence reads: CASSIGSSLTGELFF. DNA for the CDR3: TGTGCCAGTAGTATAGGAAGTAGCTTAACCGGGGAGCTGTTTTTT.

This clone appeared a few times. The gene calls are TRBV25-1 and TRBJ2-3; 8 bases align to TRBD2. The CDR3 totals 14 residues. Germline V gene lookup returns CDR1 MGHDK and CDR2 SYGVNS. V was pared by 4 bases and J by 5 bases, with 5 bases of the junction left unmatched. CDR3 DNA: TGTGCCAGCAGTGGCGGGGGGAAGGGAGATACGCAGTATTTT. Translation gives CASSGGGKGDTQYF.

The chain combines TRBV18 with TRBJ1-1; TRBD1 matches 8 bases. The CDR3 spans 15 residues. Germline V gives CDR1 KGHSH, CDR2 LQKENI. Trimming removed 3 bases from V and 1 base from J; junction bases left unmatched: 4. CDR3 sequence: CASSPVGTGNTEAFF. CDR3 nucleotides: TGTGCCAGCTCACCCGTCGGGACAGGGAACACTGAAGCTTTCTTT.

This chain joins TRBV6-2 or TRBV6-3 and TRBJ2-7; a possible D gene is TRBD1 (5 bases). Per germline, CDR1 MNHEY and CDR2 SVGEGT. V dropped 6 bases and J dropped 2 bases, with 20 bases sitting between them. CDR3 size: 16 residues. In nucleotides, the CDR3 is TGTGCCAGCAGCTTGACAGTGGCAGACAAGGCCTACGAGCAGTACTTC. Translation gives CASSLTVADKAYEQYF.

The chain recombines TRBV10-2 with TRBJ2-3; weak D call: TRBD2 (6 bases). The V end was cut by 3 bases, the J end by 0 bases, with 13 bases between. The CDR3 spans 16 residues. Germline-derived CDR1 and CDR2 are WSHSY and SAAADI. DNA of the CDR3: TGCGCCAGCAGTGACCCGACTAGAGGGAGCACAGATACGCAGTATTTT. It is translated as CASSDPTRGSTDTQYF.

The J gene is TRBJ2-3, the V gene TRBV10-3; tentative D call: TRBD2 (7 bases). Trimming took off 3 bases at V and 6 bases at J, with 16 bases between the two ends. Germline V gene lookup returns CDR1 ENHRY and CDR2 SYGVKD. This CDR3 region has 15 residues. The DNA of the CDR3 is TGTGCCATCAGTGAATCTGGGGGGGCCGCTGATACGCAGTATTTT. Translating gives CAISESGGAADTQYF.

The chain links TRBV7-9 to TRBJ2-2; D unresolved. The CDR3 totals 14 residues. Germline loops: CDR1 SEHNR, CDR2 FQNEAQ (reference sequence). Trimming took off 5 bases at V and 0 bases at J, with 7 bases between the two ends. The CDR3 protein is CASSQTSNTGELFF. The CDR3 region has the DNA TGTGCCAGCAGCCAGACATCGAACACCGGGGAGCTGTTTTTT.

J is TRBJ1-2 and V is TRBV4-2; TRBD1 might be the D (6 bases). The CDR3 totals 15 residues. Germline V lookup: CDR1 LGHNA, CDR2 YNFKEQ. The V and J ends lost 1 base and 0 bases respectively, with 9 bases between them. The CDR3 sequence is CASSQGTGPNYGYTF. The CDR3 nucleotides read TGTGCCAGCAGCCAAGGCACAGGGCCTAACTATGGCTACACCTTC.

The rearrangement links TRBV19 to TRBJ1-6, with D hard to call. Trimming stripped 3 bases from V and 7 bases from J, with 10 bases between. Germline V gene lookup returns CDR1 LNHDA and CDR2 SQIVND (reference sequence). The CDR3 spans 14 residues. CDR3 in amino acids: CASSILAGNSPLHF. CDR3 sequence (DNA): TGTGCCAGTAGTATTCTGGCCGGGAATTCACCCCTCCACTTT.